The entry that follows covers one TCR beta chain sequence. Time point indicated: cycle 4 day 1 (C4D1), after less than 7 weeks of nivolumab. Exposure to brentuximab vedotin varied, and each patient had relapsed following autologous stem cell transplantation. This entry is derived from a study of PD-1 blockade in classical Hodgkin lymphoma. The repertoire was sequenced with immunoSEQ multiplex PCR; TCRdb's copy has only in-frame clones and lacks some. The table records roughly 56,000 clones, 87% of them present only once. The CDR3 totals 17 residues. With V trimmed by 6 bases and J by 0 bases, 6 bases remained unmatched. Germline CDR1 reads MDHEN; CDR2 reads SYDVKM.

The clonotype was recovered from a human donor with classical Hodgkin lymphoma. The sample was peripheral blood mononuclear cells (PBMCs), taken before the fourth cycle of nivolumab. The chain uses TRBV28 and TRBJ2-7, with TRBD2 identical over 15 bases. The CDR3 DNA reads as TGTGCCAGCAGACGCCCGGGACTAGCGGGGGGCTCCTACGAGCAGTACTTC. Its translation: CASRRPGLAGGSYEQYF.